These 5 T cell receptor beta chains were sequenced from one sample in a study of blood T cells in healthy people across ages. A second PCR of roughly 7 to 11 cycles used a sample-barcoded 5' primer and a J-beta primer mix. From the 5' RACE reads, TCRdb called clonotypes with MiXCR, one entry per CDR3 protein. The sample has roughly 700,000 distinct CDR3 sequences, more than 20% seen once. This sample was also put to use in a study of T cells of mothers and their children.

The source material was blood. The receptors come from a boy aged 5-17 years in good health.

This clonotype was recorded many times. The gene calls are TRBV12-3 or TRBV12-4 and TRBJ2-5; D uncertain. The V end lost 8 bases, the J end lost 4 bases, and 8 bases lay between the germline ends. CDR3 length: 11 residues. The CDR3 loop is CASSFTETQYF. The CDR3 bases are TGTGCCAGCTCGTTCACAGAGACCCAGTACTTC.

V and J are TRBV11-2 and TRBJ1-1; D unresolved. In germline, CDR1 is SGHAT, CDR2 FQNNGV. The CDR3 runs 15 residues. V was pared by 1 base and J by 1 base, with 10 bases between. This CDR3 is CASSLVGLGNTEAFF. CDR3 sequence (DNA): TGTGCCAGCAGCTTAGTAGGGTTAGGGAACACTGAAGCTTTCTTT.

A few counts support this clonotype. This sequence joins TRBV5-1 and TRBJ2-7, with a weak D call TRBD2 (6 bases). This CDR3 is 14 amino acids long. CDR1 SGHRS and CDR2 YFSETQ come from the germline V gene. The germline V and J ends were trimmed by 0 bases and 7 bases, with 14 bases remaining between them. The CDR3 loop reads CASSLGWWAGEQYF. CDR3 bases: TGCGCCAGCAGCTTGGGCTGGTGGGCGGGGGAGCAGTACTTC. Full variable domain (missing parts from reference TRBV5-1 and TRBJ2-7): KAGVTQTPRYLIKTRGQQVTLSCSPISGHRSVSWYQQTPGQGLQFLFEYFSETQRNKGNFPGRFSGRQFSNSRSEMNVSTLELGDSALYLCASSLGWWAGEQYFGPGTRLTVT.

V is TRBV15 and J is TRBJ2-1; D ambiguous. The CDR3 is 15 amino acids. V was pared by 0 bases and J by 4 bases, with 10 bases between. Germline CDR1 and CDR2: LNHNV and YYDKDF (reference sequence). This CDR3 reads CATSRDLLEYNEQFF. The CDR3 DNA reads TGTGCCACCAGCAGAGATCTTCTAGAATACAATGAGCAGTTCTTC.

The chain has TRBV18 and TRBJ1-2; D is uncertain. This CDR3 has 15 residues. The ends were cut back, 0 bases at V and 0 bases at J, with 8 bases in the middle. Germline V gene lookup returns CDR1 KGHSH and CDR2 LQKENI. The CDR3 nucleotides are TGTGCCAGCTCACCACCGCACGAGACTAACTATGGCTACACCTTC. Translated: CASSPPHETNYGYTF.